The clone carrying this T cell receptor (beta chain) was recorded many times. Its antigen is unidentified. During its preparation, the TCRbeta library received unique molecular identifiers. TCRdb reanalysed the PCR reads using MiXCR and keeps one entry per CDR3 protein. Of 17,000 or so distinct CDR3 sequences in the sample, about an eighth were seen once. The data stem from a study of T-cell reconstitution after alpha-beta-depleted transplantation in children. Whole-study findings and limits: One year after transplant, T-cell counts and diversity came mostly from newly produced T cells. Expanded graft clones, several hundred of them, were reportedly the source of alpha-beta T cells about two months after transplant. Recipient T cells and thymic progenitors that survived gave rise to the high TCRbeta diversity observed at day 60 in some patients.

Trimming cost V 6 bases and J 2 bases, with 11 bases left between them. The CDR3 loop spans 14 amino acids. Germline CDR1 and CDR2: SGHVS and FNYEAQ. The sequence was collected from a boy in the first two years of life who had a stem cell transplant for Wiskott-Aldrich syndrome, so the T cells may come from the graft donor. The chain carries TRBV7-6 and TRBJ1-3, with D possibly being TRBD1 (6 bases). The sample in question was PBMCs, mostly from graft donor cells, obtained 180 days after TCRalphabeta/CD19-depleted stem cell transplant. The CDR3 sequence is CASRLAGAGNTIYF. The CDR3 DNA reads TGTGCCAGCAGATTGGCAGGGGCTGGAAACACCATATATTTT.